Listed below are T cell receptor beta chains from one sample, sequenced in a study of control samples from healthy donors and cancer patients. Only in-frame clones appear in the TCRdb table, and some are missing; sequencing was by immunoSEQ multiplex PCR. The table shows 75,000 to 95,000 clones, with 85% to 90% occurring only once. The sequenced sample consisted of PBMCs. These receptors originate from a woman between 45 and 65 years old with colorectal cancer. The CDR3 runs from the conserved cysteine through the conserved F or W. A D gene is named only where the DNA matches it firmly. Clone sizes are given selectively: once, few, many, or a class where the clone is expanded.

CDR3 protein: CASSSGGVGEAFF
CDR3 DNA: TGCGCCAGCAGTTCAGGGGGCGTCGGAGAAGCTTTCTTT
V gene: TRBV10-1
D gene: TRBD1
clone size: .
J gene: TRBJ1-1

CDR3 protein: CASNTGELFF
CDR3 DNA: TGTGCCTCTAATACCGGGGAGCTGTTTTTT
V gene: TRBV30
D gene: .
clone size: .
J gene: TRBJ2-2

CDR3 protein: CASSIGAGGNTGELFF
CDR3 DNA: TGTGCCAGTAGTATCGGAGCGGGGGGGAACACCGGGGAGCTGTTTTTT
V gene: TRBV19
D gene: TRBD2
clone size: .
J gene: TRBJ2-2

CDR3 protein: CASRVNYGYTF
CDR3 DNA: TGTGCCAGTAGGGTGAACTATGGCTACACCTTC
V gene: TRBV19
D gene: .
clone size: .
J gene: TRBJ1-2

CDR3 protein: CASSLGGQLKAFF
CDR3 DNA: TGTGCCAGCAGTTTGGGGGGCCAGTTAAAAGCTTTCTTT
V gene: TRBV12-3/TRBV12-4
D gene: .
clone size: .
J gene: TRBJ1-1

CDR3 protein: CASSQGGGGRTDTQYF
CDR3 DNA: TGTGCCAGCAGCCAAGGGGGCGGGGGACGTACAGATACGCAGTATTTT
V gene: TRBV3-1/TRBV3-2
D gene: TRBD2
clone size: .
J gene: TRBJ2-3

CDR3 protein: CASTLGGGPDTQYF
CDR3 DNA: TGTGCCAGCACCCTAGGGGGGGGGCCAGATACGCAGTATTTT
V gene: TRBV28
D gene: .
clone size: .
J gene: TRBJ2-3

CDR3 protein: CATRGGLYNEQFF
CDR3 DNA: TGTGCCACCCGGGGGGGCCTCTACAATGAGCAGTTCTTC
V gene: TRBV12-3/TRBV12-4
D gene: TRBD2
clone size: once
J gene: TRBJ2-1

CDR3 protein: CSASPTGYNQPQHF
CDR3 DNA: TGCAGTGCTAGTCCGACAGGGTACAATCAGCCCCAGCATTTT
V gene: TRBV20-1
D gene: TRBD1
clone size: .
J gene: TRBJ1-5

CDR3 protein: CASIRISGNTIYF
CDR3 DNA: TGTGCCAGCATTAGGATCTCTGGAAACACCATATATTTT
V gene: TRBV28
D gene: .
clone size: .
J gene: TRBJ1-3

CDR3 protein: CASSLESPRNEQFF
CDR3 DNA: TGCGCCAGCAGCTTGGAGAGCCCTAGGAATGAGCAGTTCTTC
V gene: TRBV5-1
D gene: .
clone size: .
J gene: TRBJ2-1

CDR3 protein: CASSLFPRETDTQYF
CDR3 DNA: TGTGCCAGCAGCTTGTTCCCCAGGGAGACAGATACGCAGTATTTT
V gene: TRBV5-6
D gene: .
clone size: .
J gene: TRBJ2-3

CDR3 protein: CASSLGRQGSHEQFF
CDR3 DNA: TGTGCCAGCAGCTTGGGGCGCCAGGGAAGCCATGAGCAGTTCTTC
V gene: TRBV7-2
D gene: .
clone size: once
J gene: TRBJ2-1

CDR3 protein: CASSPRLSGGVRDTQYF
CDR3 DNA: TGTGCCAGCTCACCACGGTTGAGCGGGGGGGTGAGAGATACGCAGTATTTT
V gene: TRBV18
D gene: TRBD2
clone size: .
J gene: TRBJ2-3

CDR3 protein: CASRGLQVNTEAFF
CDR3 DNA: TGTGCCAGCAGGGGTCTACAGGTGAACACTGAAGCTTTCTTT
V gene: TRBV2
D gene: .
clone size: .
J gene: TRBJ1-1

CDR3 protein: CASSQGYSNQPQHF
CDR3 DNA: TGTGCCAGCAGTCAGGGGTATAGCAATCAGCCCCAGCATTTT
V gene: TRBV6-5
D gene: .
clone size: .
J gene: TRBJ1-5

CDR3 protein: CAIRLTGVEAEAFF
CDR3 DNA: TGTGCCATCAGATTAACAGGGGTGGAAGCTGAAGCTTTCTTT
V gene: TRBV10-3
D gene: TRBD1
clone size: .
J gene: TRBJ1-1

CDR3 protein: CATSTGNSGNTIYF
CDR3 DNA: TGTGCCACCAGCACAGGCAACTCTGGAAACACCATATATTTT
V gene: TRBV15
D gene: .
clone size: .
J gene: TRBJ1-3

CDR3 protein: CASSPGTGDYNEQFF
CDR3 DNA: TGTGCCAGCAGCCCCGGGACAGGGGACTACAATGAGCAGTTCTTC
V gene: TRBV7-2
D gene: TRBD1
clone size: .
J gene: TRBJ2-1

CDR3 protein: CASSPDTGPSNYGYTF
CDR3 DNA: TGTGCCAGCTCACCAGACACAGGACCATCTAACTATGGCTACACCTTC
V gene: TRBV18
D gene: .
clone size: .
J gene: TRBJ1-2

CDR3 protein: CASSRDRGNEKLFF
CDR3 DNA: TGTGCCAGCAGTCGGGACAGGGGCAATGAAAAACTGTTTTTT
V gene: TRBV2
D gene: TRBD1
clone size: .
J gene: TRBJ1-4

CDR3 protein: CSASEANTEAFF
CDR3 DNA: TGCAGTGCTAGTGAGGCGAACACTGAAGCTTTCTTT
V gene: TRBV20-1
D gene: .
clone size: .
J gene: TRBJ1-1

CDR3 protein: CAWSTSGGRETQYF
CDR3 DNA: TGTGCCTGGAGTACTAGCGGGGGGAGGGAGACCCAGTACTTC
V gene: TRBV30
D gene: TRBD2
clone size: .
J gene: TRBJ2-5

CDR3 protein: CASRSGGTDTQYF
CDR3 DNA: TGTGCCAGCAGATCTGGGGGAACAGATACGCAGTATTTT
V gene: TRBV12-3/TRBV12-4
D gene: .
clone size: .
J gene: TRBJ2-3

CDR3 protein: CSVDVRGRTLTEAFF
CDR3 DNA: TGCAGCGTTGATGTGCGTGGCAGAACCCTCACTGAAGCTTTCTTT
V gene: TRBV29-1
D gene: .
clone size: .
J gene: TRBJ1-1

CDR3 protein: CASMSRVYNEQFF
CDR3 DNA: TGTGCCAGCATGAGCCGAGTCTACAATGAGCAGTTCTTC
V gene: TRBV2
D gene: .
clone size: .
J gene: TRBJ2-1

CDR3 protein: CASSSITGGEDEKLFF
CDR3 DNA: TGTGCCAGCAGCTCAATCACAGGGGGCGAGGATGAAAAACTGTTTTTT
V gene: TRBV7-9
D gene: TRBD1
clone size: .
J gene: TRBJ1-4

CDR3 protein: CASSPATGTYNEQFF
CDR3 DNA: TGTGCCAGCAGCCCGGCGACAGGGACCTACAATGAGCAGTTCTTC
V gene: TRBV4-2
D gene: TRBD1
clone size: .
J gene: TRBJ2-1

CDR3 protein: CASSPRAGEETQYF
CDR3 DNA: TGTGCCAGCAGCCCAAGGGCAGGGGAAGAGACCCAGTACTTC
V gene: TRBV6-5
D gene: .
clone size: once
J gene: TRBJ2-5

CDR3 protein: CASRQFYNSPLHF
CDR3 DNA: TGTGCCAGCCGACAGTTTTATAATTCACCCCTCCACTTT
V gene: TRBV7-9
D gene: .
clone size: .
J gene: TRBJ1-6

CDR3 protein: CSASQSNEQFF
CDR3 DNA: TGCAGTGCTAGCCAAAGCAATGAGCAGTTCTTC
V gene: TRBV20-1
D gene: .
clone size: once
J gene: TRBJ2-1